The clone carrying this T cell receptor (beta chain) was seen only a few times. No antigen is known for it. MiXCR, run by TCRdb on the RT-PCR reads, gives a single entry per CDR3 protein. The sample consists of some 520,000 distinct CDR3 sequences, about 15% of them appearing once. This entry is derived from a study of response to subunit inactivated influenza vaccine. The study's findings and limits: Authors proposed each seasonal influenza vaccination draws in few new T cells.

V was clipped by 6 bases and J by 5 bases; unmatched bases: 11. Looked up from germline, CDR1 is SQVTM and CDR2 is ANQGSEA. This CDR3 region has 14 residues. This TCR came from a man aged 50-75 years who received an inactivated influenza vaccine. The chain carries TRBV29-1 and TRBJ1-1, with 8 bases lining up with TRBD1. Specimen: CD4+ T cells sorted from PBMCs, collected around 25 months after vaccination. The chain's CDR3 is CSVRSTGGRTEAFF. CDR3 coding DNA: TGCAGCGTCCGATCAACAGGGGGTAGGACTGAAGCTTTCTTT.